These 11 T cell receptor beta chains originate from one sample sequenced in a study of cytomegalovirus exposure and HLA in healthy donors. The PCR made use of 60 Vbeta and 13 Jbeta primers. Produced via immunoSEQ multiplex PCR; TCRdb's table is partial and in-frame only. The table includes about 140,000 clones, 70% to 80% detected once. Sequenced material: PBMCs. These receptors were collected from a female donor in good health and CMV-seronegative.

The genes are TRBV19 and TRBJ1-1; no firm D call. The CDR3 loop spans 14 amino acids. V dropped 7 bases and J dropped 4 bases, with 16 bases sitting between them. CDR1 is LNHDA and CDR2 is SQIVND in the germline V gene (reference sequence). CDR3 sequence reads: CASNSRGWATEAFF. CDR3 coding DNA: TGTGCCAGTAATTCCCGCGGGTGGGCCACTGAAGCTTTCTTT.

The chain has TRBV30 and TRBJ1-1; 8 bases are shared with TRBD1. The CDR3 runs 13 residues. The germline V gene encodes CDR1 GTSNPN and CDR2 SVGIG (reference sequence). With 0 bases clipped from V and 7 bases from J, the junction kept 4 bases outside the gene matches. CDR3 loop: CAWSVVQGVEAFF. The DNA of the CDR3 is TGTGCCTGGAGTGTGGTACAGGGGGTTGAAGCTTTCTTT.

This clone was recorded only once. V and J are TRBV5-8 and TRBJ2-7, with 8 bases matching TRBD1. Germline V lookup: CDR1 SGHTS, CDR2 YDEGEE. J lost 13 bases, V lost 1 base, and 7 bases had no gene match. There are 12 residues in the CDR3. The CDR3 reads CASSLTSGQVYF. CDR3 in DNA: TGTGCCAGCAGCTTGACGTCGGGACAGGTATACTTC.

This rearrangement joins TRBV7-9 to TRBJ2-5, with D tentatively TRBD1 (6 bases). The CDR3 runs 15 residues. With 5 bases removed from V and 3 bases from J, the gap between germline ends came to 16 bases. The germline gives CDR1 SEHNR, CDR2 FQNEAQ (reference sequence). The CDR3 is CASSPGQTTKETQYF. The CDR3 DNA reads as TGTGCCAGCAGCCCTGGACAGACCACCAAAGAGACCCAGTACTTC.

The chain carries TRBV5-1 and TRBJ1-1, with unresolved D. This CDR3 contains 12 residues. Germline assignment: CDR1 SGHRS and CDR2 YFSETQ. V was clipped by 2 bases and J by 9 bases, with 11 bases between them. CDR3 DNA: TGCGCCAGCAGCTTATACGGGGAGAAAGCTTTCTTT. This encodes CASSLYGEKAFF.

The chain couples TRBV7-9 to TRBJ2-5; 9 bases line up with TRBD1. CDR1 SEHNR and CDR2 FQNEAQ come from the germline V gene (reference sequence). Losses at the gene ends were 7 bases for V and 4 bases for J; bases not matched to a gene: 10. CDR3 length: 15 amino acids. The CDR3 bases are TGTGCCAGCACCCGAACAGGGGGCCAGGGAGAGACCCAGTACTTC. The encoded protein is CASTRTGGQGETQYF.

This clone occurred once. This chain joins TRBV6-6 and TRBJ2-4, with 9 bases identical to TRBD2. The germline V gene has CDR1 MNHNY and CDR2 SVGAGI (reference sequence). This CDR3 region has 15 residues. Trimming at V came to 5 bases and at J to 6 bases, leaving 8 bases not matched to a gene. As DNA, the CDR3 is TGTGCCAGCAGTGATCTGCGGGGGGGCCGAAACATTCAGTACTTC. It codes for CASSDLRGGRNIQYF.

This chain uses TRBV2 with TRBJ1-2, with D unresolved. Trimming pared 8 bases from V and 4 bases from J, leaving 14 bases between. The germline V gene encodes CDR1 SNHLY and CDR2 FYNNEI. The CDR3 spans 13 residues. CDR3 region: CASFGVYLYGYTF. Written as DNA, the CDR3 is TGTGCCAGCTTCGGGGTATACCTCTATGGCTACACCTTC. Variable domain in full (rest from reference TRBV2 and TRBJ1-2): EPEVTQTPSHQVTQMGQEVILRCVPISNHLYFYWYRQILGQKVEFLVSFYNNEISEKSEIFDDQFSVERPDGSNFTLKIRSTKLEDSAMYFCASFGVYLYGYTFGSGTRLTVV.

The V and J genes are TRBV5-5 and TRBJ2-1, with 13 bases lining up with TRBD2. The CDR3 runs to 16 residues. Germline CDR1 reads SGHKS; CDR2 reads YYEKEE (reference sequence). V shed 1 base, J shed 3 bases, and the junction held 1 base outside the gene matches. The CDR3 here is CASSLRTSGSYNEQFF. The CDR3, as DNA: TGTGCCAGCAGCTTGAGGACTAGCGGGAGCTACAATGAGCAGTTCTTC.

Details on this clone: One end of the junction is discordant with germline, which a read error may explain. The gene calls are TRBV7-7 and TRBJ2-5; 8 positions match TRBD2. Germline V CDR1 and CDR2: SSHAT, FNYEAQ (reference sequence). There are 17 residues in the CDR3. The DNA of the CDR3 is TGTGCTAGCAGCTCGCTAGCGGGTACCTGGGGGGAAGAGACCCAGTACTTC. Residues: CASSSLAGTWGEETQYF.

This chain links TRBV10-3 with TRBJ1-3; 7 bases agree with TRBD1. There are 15 residues in the CDR3. With V trimmed by 4 bases and J by 4 bases, 7 bases remained unmatched. Germline V gene data show CDR1 as ENHRY and CDR2 as SYGVKD. In nucleotides, the CDR3 is TGTGCCATCAGTGCAGAGGGGGCGAGAGGAAACACCATATATTTT. As protein: CAISAEGARGNTIYF.